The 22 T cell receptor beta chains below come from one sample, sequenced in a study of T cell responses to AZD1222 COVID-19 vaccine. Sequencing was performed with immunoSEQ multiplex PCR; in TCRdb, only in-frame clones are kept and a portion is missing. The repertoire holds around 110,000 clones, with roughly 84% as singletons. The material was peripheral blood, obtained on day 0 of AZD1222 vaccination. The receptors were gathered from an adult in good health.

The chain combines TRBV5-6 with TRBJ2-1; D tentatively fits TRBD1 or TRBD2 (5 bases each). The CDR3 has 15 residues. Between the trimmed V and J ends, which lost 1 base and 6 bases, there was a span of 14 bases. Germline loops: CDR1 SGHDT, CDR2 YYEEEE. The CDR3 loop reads CASSLSGRVGNEQFF. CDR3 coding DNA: TGTGCCAGCAGCTTGTCAGGGCGGGTTGGCAATGAGCAGTTCTTC.

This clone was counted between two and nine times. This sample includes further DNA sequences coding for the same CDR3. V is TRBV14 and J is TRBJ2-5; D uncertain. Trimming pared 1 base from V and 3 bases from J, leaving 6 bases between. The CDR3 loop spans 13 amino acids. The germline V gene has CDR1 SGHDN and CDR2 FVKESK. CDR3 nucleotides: TGTGCCAGCAGCCAAGCACCAAAAGAGACCCAGTACTTC. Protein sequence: CASSQAPKETQYF.

The CDR3 loop is CASSLKGEGTEAFF. CDR3 DNA: TGTGCCAGCTCACTAAAGGGGGAGGGCACTGAAGCTTTCTTT. The chain employs TRBV18 and TRBJ1-1, with D possibly being TRBD1 (6 bases). This CDR3 is built from 14 residues. Germline CDR1 reads KGHSH; CDR2 reads LQKENI. Trimming removed 4 bases from V and 4 bases from J, with 13 bases in between.

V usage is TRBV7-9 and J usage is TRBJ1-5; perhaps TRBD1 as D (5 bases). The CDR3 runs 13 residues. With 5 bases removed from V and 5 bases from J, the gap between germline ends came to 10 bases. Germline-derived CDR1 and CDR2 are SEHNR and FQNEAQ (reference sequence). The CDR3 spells CASSAPGDQPQHF. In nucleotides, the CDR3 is TGTGCCAGCAGCGCACCGGGGGATCAGCCCCAGCATTTT.

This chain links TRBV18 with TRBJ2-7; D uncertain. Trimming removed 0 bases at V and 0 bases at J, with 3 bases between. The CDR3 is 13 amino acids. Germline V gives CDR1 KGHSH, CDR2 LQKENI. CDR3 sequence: CASSPPGSYEQYF. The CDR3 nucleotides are TGTGCCAGCTCACCACCGGGCTCCTACGAGCAGTACTTC.

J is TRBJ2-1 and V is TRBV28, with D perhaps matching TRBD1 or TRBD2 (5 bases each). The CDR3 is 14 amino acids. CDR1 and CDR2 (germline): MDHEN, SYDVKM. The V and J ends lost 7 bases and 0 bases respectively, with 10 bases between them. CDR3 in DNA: TGTGCCAGCATCGAGGGACCCTCCTACAATGAGCAGTTCTTC. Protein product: CASIEGPSYNEQFF.

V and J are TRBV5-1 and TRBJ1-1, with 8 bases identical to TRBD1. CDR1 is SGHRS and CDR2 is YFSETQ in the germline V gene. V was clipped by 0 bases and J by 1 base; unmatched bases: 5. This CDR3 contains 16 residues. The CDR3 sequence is CASSLARGQGNTEAFF. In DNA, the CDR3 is TGCGCCAGCAGCTTGGCCAGGGGGCAAGGGAACACTGAAGCTTTCTTT. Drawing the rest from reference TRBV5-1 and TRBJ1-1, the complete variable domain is KAGVTQTPRYLIKTRGQQVTLSCSPISGHRSVSWYQQTPGQGLQFLFEYFSETQRNKGNFPGRFSGRQFSNSRSEMNVSTLELGDSALYLCASSLARGQGNTEAFFGQGTRLTVV.

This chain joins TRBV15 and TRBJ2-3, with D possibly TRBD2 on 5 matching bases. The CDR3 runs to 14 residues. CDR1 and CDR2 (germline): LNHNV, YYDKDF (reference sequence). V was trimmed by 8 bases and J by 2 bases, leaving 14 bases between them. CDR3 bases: TGTGCCACCGAGGCGGGTAACCCCACAGATACGCAGTATTTT. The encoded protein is CATEAGNPTDTQYF.

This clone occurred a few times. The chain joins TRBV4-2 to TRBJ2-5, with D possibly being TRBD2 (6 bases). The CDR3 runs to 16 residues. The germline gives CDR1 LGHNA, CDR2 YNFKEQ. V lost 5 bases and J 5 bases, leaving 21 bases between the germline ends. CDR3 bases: TGTGCCAGCAGCATAAGATGGCCGGGAGAGGGGGAGACCCAGTACTTC. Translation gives CASSIRWPGEGETQYF.

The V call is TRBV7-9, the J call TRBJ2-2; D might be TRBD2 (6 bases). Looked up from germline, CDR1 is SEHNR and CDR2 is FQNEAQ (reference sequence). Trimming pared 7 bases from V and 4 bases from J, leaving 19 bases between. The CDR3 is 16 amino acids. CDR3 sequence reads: CASTPWRGAGTGELFF. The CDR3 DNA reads TGTGCCAGCACCCCGTGGCGGGGCGCCGGCACCGGGGAGCTGTTTTTT.

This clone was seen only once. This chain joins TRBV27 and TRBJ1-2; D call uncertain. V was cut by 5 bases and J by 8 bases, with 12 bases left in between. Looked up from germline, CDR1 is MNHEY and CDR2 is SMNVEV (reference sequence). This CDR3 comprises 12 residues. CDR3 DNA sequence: TGTGCCAGCAGTCAAACCGGGGAGGGCTACACCTTC. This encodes CASSQTGEGYTF.

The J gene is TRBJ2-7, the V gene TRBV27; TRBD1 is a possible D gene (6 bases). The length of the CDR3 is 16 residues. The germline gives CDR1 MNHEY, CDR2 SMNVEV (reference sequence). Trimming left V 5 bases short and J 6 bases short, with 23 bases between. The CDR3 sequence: CASSPSTGEVFGEQYF. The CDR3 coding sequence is TGTGCCAGCAGTCCCTCGACAGGAGAGGTCTTTGGCGAGCAGTACTTC.

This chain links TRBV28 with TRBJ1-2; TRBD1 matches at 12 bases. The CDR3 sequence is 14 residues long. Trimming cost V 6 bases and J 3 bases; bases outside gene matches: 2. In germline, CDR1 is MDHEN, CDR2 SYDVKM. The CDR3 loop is CASRGTGGDYGYTF. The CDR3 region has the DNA TGTGCCAGCAGGGGGACAGGGGGCGACTATGGCTACACCTTC.

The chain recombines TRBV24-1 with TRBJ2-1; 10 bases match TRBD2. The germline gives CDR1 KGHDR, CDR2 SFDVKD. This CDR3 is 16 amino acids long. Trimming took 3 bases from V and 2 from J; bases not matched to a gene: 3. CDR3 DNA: TGTGCCACCAGTGATACGGGGACTAGCGCCTACAATGAGCAGTTCTTC. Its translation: CATSDTGTSAYNEQFF.

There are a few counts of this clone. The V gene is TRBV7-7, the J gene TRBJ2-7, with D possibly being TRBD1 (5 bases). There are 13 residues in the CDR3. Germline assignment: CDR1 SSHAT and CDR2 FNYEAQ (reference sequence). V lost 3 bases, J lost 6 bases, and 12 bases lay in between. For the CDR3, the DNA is TGTGCCAGCAGCTTGGCTACAGGCGGCGAGCAGTACTTC. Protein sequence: CASSLATGGEQYF.

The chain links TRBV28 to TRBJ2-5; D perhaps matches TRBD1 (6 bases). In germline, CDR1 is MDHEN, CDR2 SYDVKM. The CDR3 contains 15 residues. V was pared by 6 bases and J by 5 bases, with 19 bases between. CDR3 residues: CASSPVDSLGETQYF. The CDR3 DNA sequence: TGTGCCAGCAGCCCTGTGGACAGCCTTGGGGAGACCCAGTACTTC.

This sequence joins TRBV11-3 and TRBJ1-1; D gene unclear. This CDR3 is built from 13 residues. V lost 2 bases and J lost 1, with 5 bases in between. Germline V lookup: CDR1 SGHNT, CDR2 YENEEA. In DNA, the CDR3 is TGTGCCAGCAGCTTATACCCGAACACTGAAGCTTTCTTT. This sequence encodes CASSLYPNTEAFF.

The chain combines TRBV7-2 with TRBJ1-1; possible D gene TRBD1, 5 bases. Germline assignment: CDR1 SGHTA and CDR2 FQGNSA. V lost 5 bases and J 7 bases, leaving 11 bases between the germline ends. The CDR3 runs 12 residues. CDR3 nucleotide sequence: TGTGCCAGCAGCCAGGACAAGGATGAAGCTTTCTTT. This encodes CASSQDKDEAFF.

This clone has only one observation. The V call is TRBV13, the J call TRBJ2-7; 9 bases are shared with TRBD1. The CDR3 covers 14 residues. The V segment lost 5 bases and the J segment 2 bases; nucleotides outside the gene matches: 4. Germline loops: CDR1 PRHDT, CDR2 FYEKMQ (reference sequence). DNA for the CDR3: TGTGCCAGCAGCCCGGGACAGGGCCCCTACGAGCAGTACTTC. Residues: CASSPGQGPYEQYF.

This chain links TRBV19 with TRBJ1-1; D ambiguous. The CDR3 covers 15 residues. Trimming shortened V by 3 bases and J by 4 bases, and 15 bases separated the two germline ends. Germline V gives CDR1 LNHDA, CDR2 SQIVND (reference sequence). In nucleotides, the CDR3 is TGTGCCAGTAGTATTCCATCAATTCGTCTCACTGAAGCTTTCTTT. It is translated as CASSIPSIRLTEAFF.

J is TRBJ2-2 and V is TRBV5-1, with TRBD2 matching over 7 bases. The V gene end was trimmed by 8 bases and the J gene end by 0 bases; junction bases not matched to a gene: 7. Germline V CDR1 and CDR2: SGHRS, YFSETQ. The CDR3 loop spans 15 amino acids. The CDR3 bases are TGCGCCAGTACAGCGGGGACGACGAACACCGGGGAGCTGTTTTTT. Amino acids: CASTAGTTNTGELFF.

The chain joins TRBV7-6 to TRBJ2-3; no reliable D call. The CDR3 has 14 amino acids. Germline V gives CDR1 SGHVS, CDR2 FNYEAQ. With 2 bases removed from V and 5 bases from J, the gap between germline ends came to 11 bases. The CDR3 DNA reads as TGTGCCAGCAGCTTAAGACTCGCTTTAGATACGCAGTATTTT. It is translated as CASSLRLALDTQYF.